This T cell receptor beta chain was sequenced for a study of T cell responses to AZD1222 COVID-19 vaccine. About the research overall: Second-dose intervals of approximately 4 or approximately 12 weeks were pooled.

Germline V gives CDR1 LGHDT, CDR2 YNNKEL (reference sequence). Trimming cost V 1 base and J 7 bases; bases outside gene matches: 5. CDR3 length equals 14 residues. Only in-frame clones appear in the TCRdb table, and some are missing; sequencing was by immunoSEQ multiplex PCR. Of fewer than 300,000 clones listed, over 90% were seen once; the top ten hold around 0.58%. This sequence joins TRBV3-1 (or the pseudogene TRBV3-2) and TRBJ2-7; TRBD1 aligns across 9 bases. This TCR came from an adult in good health. The sequencing used peripheral blood, collected on day 0 of AZD1222 vaccination. CDR3 coding DNA: TGTGCCAGCAGCCAAGTACAGGGGGCGAGTGAGCAGTACTTC. Translation: CASSQVQGASEQYF.